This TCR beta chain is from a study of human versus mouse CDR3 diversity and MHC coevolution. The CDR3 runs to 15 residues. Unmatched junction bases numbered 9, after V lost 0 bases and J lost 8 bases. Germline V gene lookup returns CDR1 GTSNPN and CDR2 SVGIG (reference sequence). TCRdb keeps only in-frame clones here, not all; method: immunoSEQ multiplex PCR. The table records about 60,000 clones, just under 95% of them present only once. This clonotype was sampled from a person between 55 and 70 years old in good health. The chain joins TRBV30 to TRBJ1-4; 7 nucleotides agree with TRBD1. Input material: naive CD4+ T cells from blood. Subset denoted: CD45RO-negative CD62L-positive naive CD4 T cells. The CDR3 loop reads CAWSVMTGLGEKLFF. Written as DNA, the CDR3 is TGTGCCTGGAGTGTGATGACAGGGTTGGGAGAAAAACTGTTTTTT.